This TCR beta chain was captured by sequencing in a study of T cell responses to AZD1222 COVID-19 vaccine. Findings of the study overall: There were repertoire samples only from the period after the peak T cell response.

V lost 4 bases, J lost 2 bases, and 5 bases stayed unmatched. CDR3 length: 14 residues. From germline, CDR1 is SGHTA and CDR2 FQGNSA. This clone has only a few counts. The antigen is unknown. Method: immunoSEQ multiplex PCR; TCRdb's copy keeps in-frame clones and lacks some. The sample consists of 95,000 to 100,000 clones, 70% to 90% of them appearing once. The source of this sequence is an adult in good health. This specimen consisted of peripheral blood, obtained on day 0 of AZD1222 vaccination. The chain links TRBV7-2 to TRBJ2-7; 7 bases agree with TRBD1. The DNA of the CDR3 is TGTGCCAGCAGCTCCCGGGACAGCACCTACGAGCAGTACTTC. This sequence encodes CASSSRDSTYEQYF.